Presented here are 16 T cell receptor delta chains from one specimen sequenced in a study of gamma-delta chains in newborns, infants, children. TCRdb re-called the reads through CATT. The repertoire includes 13,000 to 15,000 delta-chain clones, roughly 7% of them detected once, and 20% to 25% sits in the top ten. Sequencing was carried out using blood. Source of these receptors: a child who was a newborn, infant or young child, either healthy, febrile or measles-vaccinated (not recorded which).

The chain joins TRDV2 to TRDJ3; TRDD3 aligns across 7 bases. Germline CDR1 reads GEAIGNYY; CDR2 reads EKD. The junction had 16 bases not matched to a gene; V was cut back by 3 bases and J by 0 bases. The CDR3 runs 21 residues. The CDR3 is CACDPVLGKVAGSWDTRQMFF. The CDR3 bases are TGTGCCTGTGACCCAGTACTGGGGAAGGTAGCGGGCTCCTGGGACACCCGACAGATGTTTTTC.

In regard to this clone: Sequence at one end of the junction differs from germline and may be a read error. V and J are TRDV2 and TRDJ2; TRDD3 matches at 13 bases. The germline V gene has CDR1 GEAIGNYY and CDR2 EKD. The CDR3 is 15 residues long. The CDR3 DNA reads TGTGCCTGTGAATACTGGGGGATACGGCCAGCACACCTCTTCTTT. It encodes CACEYWGIRPAHLFF.

This clone was found a few times. The CDR3 nucleotides read TGTGCCTGTGACACCGTATCTGGGGGATACTTCCTGACAGCACAACTCTTCTTT. This translates into CACDTVSGGYFLTAQLFF. This chain connects TRDV2 to TRDJ2, with 11 nucleotides matching TRDD3. The ends lost 0 bases at V and 3 bases at J; junction bases unmatched: 8. Germline V gene data show CDR1 as GEAIGNYY and CDR2 as EKD. This CDR3 region has 18 residues.

This clone was found a few times. The chain carries TRDV2 and TRDJ1; 7 bases fit TRDD3. The CDR3 length is 13 residues. Germline loops: CDR1 GEAIGNYY, CDR2 EKD. The ends lost 3 bases at V and 4 bases at J; junction bases unmatched: 4. The CDR3 loop is CACDLLGLDKLIF. The CDR3 bases are TGTGCCTGTGACTTACTGGGGCTCGATAAACTCATCTTT.

This clone has only a few counts. The rearrangement links TRDV2 to TRDJ3; TRDD3 matches at 8 bases. Germline V gene lookup returns CDR1 GEAIGNYY and CDR2 EKD. CDR3 length: 18 residues. V trimming: 0 bases; J trimming: 3 bases; junction bases outside the gene matches: 6. As DNA, the CDR3 is TGTGCCTGTGACACCGTAGGGATACGGGACTGGGACACCCGACAGATGTTTTTC. Protein: CACDTVGIRDWDTRQMFF.

The sample holds a few counts of this clone. The rearrangement uses TRDV1 and TRDJ3, with 10 bases lining up with TRDD3. Germline V gives CDR1 TSWWSYY, CDR2 QGS. V shed 0 bases and J 0 bases; nucleotides not matched to a gene: 2. This CDR3 region has 19 residues. This chain's CDR3 is CALGELGDTNSWDTRQMFF. Here the CDR3 DNA reads TGTGCTCTTGGGGAACTGGGGGATACGAACTCCTGGGACACCCGACAGATGTTTTTC.

This clone was observed a few times. TCRdb's listed protein matches a much larger clone and diverges from this DNA's translation at residue 13, likely through a read error; the protein shown comes from the DNA. This sequence joins TRDV2 and TRDJ3, with TRDD3 identical over 13 bases. The germline V gene has CDR1 GEAIGNYY and CDR2 EKD. The CDR3 length is 19 residues. The CDR3 DNA is TGTGCCTGTGACAATACTGGGGGATACGACTCCTGGGGCACCCGACAGATGTTTTTC. It specifies CACDNTGGYDSWGTRQMFF.

This clone was seen a few times. This chain uses TRDV2 with TRDJ3; D might be TRDD3 (6 bases). Looked up from germline, CDR1 is GEAIGNYY and CDR2 is EKD. This CDR3 has 19 residues. V was cut by 0 bases and J by 0 bases, with 14 bases left in between. The CDR3 here is CACDTVVGASSWDTRQMFF. The CDR3 DNA is TGTGCCTGTGACACCGTGGTGGGGGCTAGCTCCTGGGACACCCGACAGATGTTTTTC.

A few counts support this clone. The rearrangement joins TRDV2 to TRDJ3, with D possibly matching TRDD3 (6 bases). From germline, CDR1 is GEAIGNYY and CDR2 EKD. V lost 0 bases, J lost 5 bases, and 19 bases lay in between. The CDR3 loop spans 19 amino acids. CDR3 nucleotide sequence: TGTGCCTGTGACACCGTCACCGCGAGGGGGACCCGGGACACCCGACAGATGTTTTTC. Protein: CACDTVTARGTRDTRQMFF.

A note on this clone: An end of the junction differs from the germline gene, which may be a read error. The CDR3 loop reads CACDTLGDKGKLIF. The CDR3 nucleotides are TGTGCCTGCGACACACTGGGGGATAAGGGTAAACTCATCTTT. This chain connects TRDV2 to TRDJ1; 11 nucleotides agree with TRDD3. The CDR3 totals 14 residues. CDR1 is GEAIGNYY, CDR2 EKD, per germline.

About this clone itself: TCRdb's protein, taken from a much larger clone, differs from this DNA's translation at residues 6 and 12, likely owing to a read error; the protein displayed comes from the DNA. The V and J genes are TRDV2 and TRDJ2, with TRDD3 matching over 10 bases. The V gene's germline CDR1 is GEAIGNYY and CDR2 EKD. There are 14 residues in the CDR3. In nucleotides, the CDR3 is TGTGCCTGTGACGTAATGGGGGATACAGCACAAATCTTCTTT. Protein sequence: CACDVMGDTAQIFF.

This clone was detected only a few times. The chain carries TRDV2 and TRDJ1, with 8 bases that match TRDD3. V dropped 2 bases and J dropped 5; count of bases not matched to a gene: 9. Germline assignment: CDR1 GEAIGNYY and CDR2 EKD. The CDR3 has 15 residues. CDR3 bases: TGTGCCTGTGACAACCTGGGGGACAACGAGGATAAACTCATCTTT. Residues: CACDNLGDNEDKLIF.

CDR3 residues: CACDPVLGDSLTAQLFF. DNA of the CDR3: TGTGCCTGTGACCCCGTACTGGGGGACAGTTTGACAGCACAACTCTTCTTT. The V and J genes are TRDV2 and TRDJ2; 9 nucleotides line up with TRDD3. The CDR3 length is 17 residues. V lost 3 bases, J lost 1 base, and 8 bases stayed unmatched. Per the germline V gene, CDR1 is GEAIGNYY and CDR2 is EKD.

About this clone: A far larger clone is only one base removed, so a read error is likely. The chain couples TRDV2 to TRDJ3; 8 positions agree with TRDD3. This CDR3 comprises 18 residues. Germline loops: CDR1 GEAIGNYY, CDR2 EKD. CDR3 sequence reads: CACDPVLGGSWDTRQTFF. CDR3 DNA: TGTGCCTGTGACCCCGTACTGGGGGGCTCCTGGGACACCCGACAGACGTTTTTC.

This clone was seen a handful of times. Different DNA sequences within this sample yield the same CDR3. The chain combines TRDV2 with TRDJ3; 10 bases align to TRDD3. The CDR3 extends over 18 amino acids. V was clipped by 3 bases and J by 2 bases; unmatched bases: 6. From germline, CDR1 is GEAIGNYY and CDR2 EKD. CDR3 DNA: TGTGCCTGTGACCCTATCCTGGGGGATACCTGGGACACCCGACAGATGTTTTTC. Its protein is CACDPILGDTWDTRQMFF.

This clone was seen only a few times. This rearrangement joins TRDV2 to TRDJ3; D possibly corresponds to TRDD3 (6 bases). The CDR3 contains 17 residues. V was cut by 0 bases and J by 3 bases, with 11 bases left in between. The germline gives CDR1 GEAIGNYY, CDR2 EKD. The CDR3 here is CACDTEIRGWDTRQMFF. The CDR3 nucleotides read TGTGCCTGTGACACCGAGATACGCGGCTGGGACACCCGACAGATGTTTTTC.